The rows below give T cell receptor beta chains drawn from one sample of a study of beta chain features in type 1 diabetes. The method was immunoSEQ multiplex PCR; TCRdb's version includes in-frame clones alone and lacks a portion of them. The sample holds about 350,000 clones; 15% to 20% are singletons and the top ten take 0.044%. Material: naive CD4+ T cells from blood. All receptors derive from a woman aged 18 to 35 in good health. CDR3s include the opening cysteine and the closing phenylalanine or tryptophan. The D gene is left open where the match is weak. A row's size may be missing; if present it is once, few, many or a size class.

V	size	J	D	CDR3	DNA
TRBV21-1	-	TRBJ1-4	-	CARPRDRVNEKLFF	TGTGCCAGACCCCGGGACAGGGTTAATGAAAAACTGTTTTTT
TRBV29-1	-	TRBJ2-7	TRBD1	CSVEDLTGGTYEQYF	TGCAGCGTTGAAGATTTGACAGGGGGCACCTACGAGCAGTACTTC
TRBV7-9	-	TRBJ2-3	TRBD2	CASSPGGGSTDTQYF	TGTGCCAGCAGCCCCGGGGGGGGAAGCACAGATACGCAGTATTTT
TRBV6-6	few	TRBJ2-3	-	CASSLRGPPDTQYF	TGTGCCAGCAGTTTGCGGGGGCCCCCAGATACGCAGTATTTT
TRBV5-4	-	TRBJ1-1	-	CASSIQVNTEAFF	TGTGCCAGCAGCATACAGGTGAACACTGAAGCTTTCTTT
TRBV5-8	few	TRBJ1-5	-	CASSGGVRDQPQHF	TGTGCCAGCAGCGGCGGCGTTCGGGATCAGCCCCAGCATTTT
TRBV7-6	-	TRBJ2-3	TRBD1	CASSLRTGLDTQYF	TGTGCCAGCAGCTTGAGGACAGGGTTAGATACGCAGTATTTT
TRBV7-3	few	TRBJ2-2	-	CASSSSGNTGELFF	TGTGCCAGCAGCTCTTCAGGGAACACCGGGGAGCTGTTTTTT
TRBV29-1	few	TRBJ2-1	TRBD1	CSVDRGTYNEQFF	TGCAGCGTAGACAGGGGGACCTACAATGAGCAGTTCTTC
TRBV4-1	-	TRBJ2-5	TRBD2	CASSGWGMESASGRMEETQYF	TGCGCCAGCAGCGGTTGGGGAATGGAATCGGCTAGCGGGAGGATGGAAGAGACCCAGTACTTC
TRBV7-2	-	TRBJ1-1	TRBD1	CASSSDRGNAEAFF	TGTGCCAGCAGCTCCGACAGGGGGAACGCTGAAGCTTTCTTT
TRBV11-1	-	TRBJ2-3	-	CASSLSDRYTDTQYF	TGTGCCAGCAGCTTAAGCGACAGGTACACAGATACGCAGTATTTT
TRBV7-8	few	TRBJ2-7	-	CASSLVNEQYF	TGTGCCAGCAGTTTAGTCAACGAGCAGTACTTC
TRBV6-5	few	TRBJ2-7	TRBD1	CASSYSGQAIFYEQYF	TGTGCCAGCAGTTACTCGGGACAGGCAATCTTCTACGAGCAGTACTTC
TRBV18	-	TRBJ2-3	TRBD2	CASSPPGRERDTQYF	TGTGCCAGCTCACCACCTGGGAGGGAGCGGGATACGCAGTATTTT
TRBV7-2	-	TRBJ1-4	TRBD1	CASSLDREEKLFF	TGTGCCAGCAGCCTCGACAGGGAGGAAAAACTGTTTTTT
TRBV7-9	few	TRBJ2-7	-	CASSFRGRTYEQYF	TGTGCCAGCAGCTTCAGGGGCCGTACCTACGAGCAGTACTTC
TRBV30	few	TRBJ1-5	-	CAWSVADDQPQHF	TGTGCCTGGAGTGTAGCGGATGATCAGCCCCAGCATTTT
TRBV30	few	TRBJ1-5	-	CAWSVGGLSNQPQHF	TGTGCCTGGAGTGTGGGGGGGCTGAGCAATCAGCCCCAGCATTTT
TRBV15	few	TRBJ1-2	TRBD1	CATSSRDRGFGGYTF	TGTGCCACCAGCTCCCGGGACAGGGGATTCGGCGGCTACACCTTC
TRBV18	-	TRBJ2-6	-	CASSPRVGPTSGANVLTF	TGTGCCAGCTCACCCAGGGTTGGGCCGACCTCTGGGGCCAACGTCCTGACTTTC
TRBV30	few	TRBJ2-6	TRBD2	CAWSSGGSGANVLTF	TGTGCCTGGAGTTCGGGGGGCTCTGGGGCCAACGTCCTGACTTTC
TRBV12-5	few	TRBJ2-7	-	CASGLGGNYEQYF	TGTGCTAGTGGTTTGGGCGGAAACTACGAGCAGTACTTC
TRBV30	-	TRBJ1-1	TRBD1	CAWTQGRDTEAFF	TGTGCCTGGACACAGGGGCGCGACACTGAAGCTTTCTTT
TRBV7-6	-	TRBJ2-5	TRBD2	CASSLGAGAETQYF	TGTGCCAGCAGCTTAGGAGCGGGGGCTGAGACCCAGTACTTC
TRBV30	-	TRBJ2-7	TRBD1	CAWRTGGGEQYF	TGTGCCTGGAGGACAGGGGGTGGAGAGCAGTACTTC
TRBV5-1	few	TRBJ2-3	TRBD2	CASSPGLARTDTQYF	TGCGCCAGCAGCCCGGGACTAGCGCGCACAGATACGCAGTATTTT
TRBV30	-	TRBJ2-7	TRBD1	CAWRRTGGKGEQYF	TGTGCCTGGAGACGGACAGGGGGCAAGGGCGAGCAGTACTTC
TRBV7-9	few	TRBJ2-1	TRBD2	CASSVAGGVYNEQFF	TGTGCCAGCAGTGTAGCGGGAGGGGTCTACAATGAGCAGTTCTTC
TRBV4-1	few	TRBJ2-1	TRBD2	CASGRTRGGSGSSYNEQFF	TGCGCCAGCGGCCGGACACGCGGAGGTAGCGGGAGTTCCTACAATGAGCAGTTCTTC
TRBV10-3	-	TRBJ2-5	-	CAISGSTETQYF	TGTGCCATCAGCGGGAGTACCGAGACCCAGTACTTC
TRBV30	few	TRBJ2-7	-	CAWSGLQGNEQYF	TGTGCCTGGAGTGGTTTGCAGGGAAACGAGCAGTACTTC
TRBV7-8	-	TRBJ2-5	-	CASSHRSGSQYF	TGTGCCAGCAGCCACCGCTCCGGTTCCCAGTACTTC
TRBV28	-	TRBJ2-7	-	CASSRVAGHEQYF	TGTGCCAGCAGCCGGGTTGCGGGGCACGAGCAGTACTTC
TRBV5-4	-	TRBJ1-1	TRBD1	CASSATGGANTEAFF	TGTGCCAGCAGCGCTACAGGGGGAGCGAACACTGAAGCTTTCTTT
TRBV6-1	few	TRBJ2-5	-	CASIASRETQYF	TGTGCCAGCATAGCGTCCCGGGAGACCCAGTACTTC
TRBV5-1	once	TRBJ1-5	TRBD1	CASSLGQGGSTNQPQHF	TGCGCCAGCAGCCTTGGACAGGGGGGCTCTACCAATCAGCCCCAGCATTTT
TRBV9	-	TRBJ2-5	-	CASSVGLQETQYF	TGTGCCAGCAGCGTAGGTCTACAAGAGACCCAGTACTTC
TRBV29-1	few	TRBJ1-2	-	CSALSFGLAGYTF	TGCAGCGCCCTTTCGTTCGGTCTAGCTGGCTACACCTTC